This T cell receptor (beta chain) is drawn from a study of human T cells and chemical hapten exposure. TCRdb processed the RACE reads anew with MiXCR; each CDR3 protein has one entry. Found here are some 190,000 distinct CDR3 sequences, 20% to 25% of them singletons; the top ten hold about 6.7%. V was shortened by 6 bases and J by 9 bases, with 15 bases between the two germline ends. The germline gives CDR1 SGHTA, CDR2 FQGNSA. The CDR3 consists of 13 residues. Time point reported: patch test 1, 2 weeks after DPC sensitization. As for treatment: therapeutic diphenylcyclopropenone sensitization with weekly scalp DPC.

The sample consisted of whole blood, taken in connection with sensitization to the hapten diphenylcyclopropenone (DPC). This receptor was taken from a woman in her forties or fifties with alopecia areata. Some clones in this sample may be carry-over from other donors' samples. The chain carries TRBV7-2 and TRBJ2-1; D unclear. The CDR3, as DNA: TGTGCCAGCAGAAGTGGAACAGTCGGTGAGCAGTTCTTC. Its translation is CASRSGTVGEQFF.